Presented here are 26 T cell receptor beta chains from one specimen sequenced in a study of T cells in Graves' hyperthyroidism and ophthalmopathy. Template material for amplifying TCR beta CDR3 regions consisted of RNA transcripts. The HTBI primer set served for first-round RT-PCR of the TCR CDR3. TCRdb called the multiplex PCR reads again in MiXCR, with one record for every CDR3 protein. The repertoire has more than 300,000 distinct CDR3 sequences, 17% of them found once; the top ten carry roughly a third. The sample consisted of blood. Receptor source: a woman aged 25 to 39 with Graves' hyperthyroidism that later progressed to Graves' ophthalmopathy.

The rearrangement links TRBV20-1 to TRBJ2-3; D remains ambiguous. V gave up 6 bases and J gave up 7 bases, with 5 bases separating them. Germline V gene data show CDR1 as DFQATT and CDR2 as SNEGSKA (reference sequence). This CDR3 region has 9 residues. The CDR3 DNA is TGCAGTGCCGCCCATACGCAGTATTTT. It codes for CSAAHTQYF.

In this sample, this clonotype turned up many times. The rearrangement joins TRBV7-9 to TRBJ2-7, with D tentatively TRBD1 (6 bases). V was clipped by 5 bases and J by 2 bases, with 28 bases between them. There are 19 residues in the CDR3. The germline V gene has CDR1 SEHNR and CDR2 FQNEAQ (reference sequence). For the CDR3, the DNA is TGTGCCAGCAGCCCCCCGCCTGGCAGGGGCTACATCGCTACCTACGAGCAGTACTTC. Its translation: CASSPPPGRGYIATYEQYF.

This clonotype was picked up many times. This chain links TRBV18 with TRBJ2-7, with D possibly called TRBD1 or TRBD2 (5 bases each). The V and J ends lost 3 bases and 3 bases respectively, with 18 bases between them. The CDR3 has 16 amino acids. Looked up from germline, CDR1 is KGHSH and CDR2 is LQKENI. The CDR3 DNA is TGTGCCAGCTCACCTAAACTGCAGGGAGACGGCTACGAGCAGTACTTC. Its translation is CASSPKLQGDGYEQYF.

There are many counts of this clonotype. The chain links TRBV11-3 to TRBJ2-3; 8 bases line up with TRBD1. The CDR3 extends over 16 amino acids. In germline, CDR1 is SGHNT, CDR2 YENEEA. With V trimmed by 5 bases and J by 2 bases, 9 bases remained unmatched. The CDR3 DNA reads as TGTGCCAGCAGCGATAGATCGACAGGGGCCACAGATACGCAGTATTTT. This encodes CASSDRSTGATDTQYF.

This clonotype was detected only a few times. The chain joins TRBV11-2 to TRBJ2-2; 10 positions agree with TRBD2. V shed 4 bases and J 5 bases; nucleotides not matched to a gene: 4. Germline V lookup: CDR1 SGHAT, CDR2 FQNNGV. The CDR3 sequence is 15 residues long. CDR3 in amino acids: CASSSSGSGTGELFF. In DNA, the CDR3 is TGTGCCAGCAGCTCTAGCGGGAGCGGGACCGGGGAGCTGTTTTTT.

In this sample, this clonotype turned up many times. CDR3 DNA: TGTGCCAGCAGTTACTCGGCAGCGGGAGTCGACTCCTACGAGCAGTACTTC. It yields the protein CASSYSAAGVDSYEQYF. The chain couples TRBV6-6 to TRBJ2-7; 8 nucleotides line up with TRBD2. CDR1 and CDR2 from the germline V gene are MNHNY and SVGAGI (reference sequence). The CDR3 runs to 17 residues. Trimming removed 0 bases from V and 0 bases from J; junction bases left unmatched: 7.

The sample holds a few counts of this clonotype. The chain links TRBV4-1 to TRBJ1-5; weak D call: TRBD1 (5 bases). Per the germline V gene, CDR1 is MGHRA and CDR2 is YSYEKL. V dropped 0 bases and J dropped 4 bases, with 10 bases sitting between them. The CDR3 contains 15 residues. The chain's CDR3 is CASSQDHTGNQPQHF. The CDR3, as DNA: TGCGCCAGCAGCCAAGATCACACAGGTAATCAGCCCCAGCATTTT.

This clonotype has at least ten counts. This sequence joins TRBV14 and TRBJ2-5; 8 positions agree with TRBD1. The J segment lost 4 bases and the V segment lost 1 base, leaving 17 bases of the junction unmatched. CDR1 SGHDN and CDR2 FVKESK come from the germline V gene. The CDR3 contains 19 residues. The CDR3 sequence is CASSQVRFGDRSDGETQYF. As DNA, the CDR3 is TGTGCCAGCAGCCAAGTGCGATTCGGGGACAGGTCTGATGGAGAGACCCAGTACTTC.

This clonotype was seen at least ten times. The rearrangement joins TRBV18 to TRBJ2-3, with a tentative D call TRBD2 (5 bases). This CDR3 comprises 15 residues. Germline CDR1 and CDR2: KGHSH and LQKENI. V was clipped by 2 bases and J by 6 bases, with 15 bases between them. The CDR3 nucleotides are TGTGCCAGCTCACCAGACTACGCAGCTGGGGATACGCAGTATTTT. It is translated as CASSPDYAAGDTQYF. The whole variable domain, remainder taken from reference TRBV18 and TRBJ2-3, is NAGVMQNPRHLVRRRGQEARLRCSPMKGHSHVYWYRQLPEEGLKFMVYLQKENIIDESGMPKERFSAEFPKEGPSILRIQQVVRGDSAAYFCASSPDYAAGDTQYFGPGTRLTVL.

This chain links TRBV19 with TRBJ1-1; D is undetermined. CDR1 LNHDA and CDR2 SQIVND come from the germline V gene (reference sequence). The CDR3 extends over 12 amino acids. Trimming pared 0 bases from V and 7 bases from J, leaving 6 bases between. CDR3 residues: CASSIDRGEAFF. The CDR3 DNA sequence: TGTGCCAGTAGTATAGATCGTGGTGAAGCTTTCTTT.

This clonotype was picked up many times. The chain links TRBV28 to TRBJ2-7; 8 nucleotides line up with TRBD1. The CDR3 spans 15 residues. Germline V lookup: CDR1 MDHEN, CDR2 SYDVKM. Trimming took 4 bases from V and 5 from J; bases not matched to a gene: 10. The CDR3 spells CASSSNSGGGHEQYF. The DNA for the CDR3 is TGTGCCAGCAGTTCGAACTCAGGGGGCGGACACGAGCAGTACTTC.

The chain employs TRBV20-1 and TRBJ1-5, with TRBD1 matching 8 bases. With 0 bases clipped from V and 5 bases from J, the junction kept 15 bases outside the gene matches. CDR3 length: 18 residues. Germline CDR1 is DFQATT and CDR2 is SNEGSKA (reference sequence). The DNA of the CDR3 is TGCAGTGCTAGAGATACCGGGCGGGGCAGGGGGCTGTATCAGCCCCAGCATTTT. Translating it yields CSARDTGRGRGLYQPQHF.

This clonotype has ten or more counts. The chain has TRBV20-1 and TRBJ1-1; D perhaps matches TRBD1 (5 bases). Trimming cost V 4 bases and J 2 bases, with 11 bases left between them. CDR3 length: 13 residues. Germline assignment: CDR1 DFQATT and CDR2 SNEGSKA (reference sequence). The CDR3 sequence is CSAKTGGNTEAFF. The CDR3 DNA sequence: TGCAGTGCTAAGACTGGGGGAAACACTGAAGCTTTCTTT.

The CDR3 here is CASSQAVRGTEAFF. CDR3 nucleotide sequence: TGTGCCAGCAGCCAAGCGGTTCGAGGGACTGAAGCTTTCTTT. J is TRBJ1-1 and V is TRBV14; unclear D gene. CDR3 length equals 14 residues. Deletions cut 1 base from V and 5 bases from J, with 11 bases between. Germline lookup yields CDR1 SGHDN and CDR2 FVKESK.

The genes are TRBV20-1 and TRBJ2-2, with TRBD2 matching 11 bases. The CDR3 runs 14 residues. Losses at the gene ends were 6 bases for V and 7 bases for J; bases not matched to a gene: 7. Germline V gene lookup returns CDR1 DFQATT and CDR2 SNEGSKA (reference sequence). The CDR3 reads CSAPTSGTGGELFF. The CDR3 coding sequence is TGCAGTGCCCCGACTAGCGGGACAGGCGGGGAGCTGTTTTTT.

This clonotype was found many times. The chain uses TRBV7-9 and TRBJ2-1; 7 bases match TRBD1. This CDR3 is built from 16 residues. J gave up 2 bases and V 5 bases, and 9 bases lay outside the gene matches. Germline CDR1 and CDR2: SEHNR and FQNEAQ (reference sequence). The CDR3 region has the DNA TGTGCCAGCAGCGGGTTGACAGGGACCCCCTACAATGAGCAGTTCTTC. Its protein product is CASSGLTGTPYNEQFF.

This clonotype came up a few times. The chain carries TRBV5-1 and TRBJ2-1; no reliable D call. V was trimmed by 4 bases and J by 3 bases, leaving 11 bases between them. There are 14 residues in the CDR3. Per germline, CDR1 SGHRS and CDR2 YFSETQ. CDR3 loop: CASSRGTGYNEQFF. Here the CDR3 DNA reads TGCGCCAGCAGCCGCGGAACTGGCTACAATGAGCAGTTCTTC.

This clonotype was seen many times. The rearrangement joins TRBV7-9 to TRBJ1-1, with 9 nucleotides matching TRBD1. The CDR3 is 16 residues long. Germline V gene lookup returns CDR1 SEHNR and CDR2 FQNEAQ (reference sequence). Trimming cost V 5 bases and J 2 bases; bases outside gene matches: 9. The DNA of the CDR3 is TGTGCCAGCAGCCCCGAGACAGGGGGATACAACACTGAAGCTTTCTTT. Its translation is CASSPETGGYNTEAFF.

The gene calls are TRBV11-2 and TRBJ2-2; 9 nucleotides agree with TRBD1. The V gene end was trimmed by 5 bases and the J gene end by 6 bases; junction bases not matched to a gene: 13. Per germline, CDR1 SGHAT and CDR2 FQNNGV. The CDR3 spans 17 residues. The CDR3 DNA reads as TGTGCCAGCAGCCCCTGGGACAGGGCCTTCTTCCCCGGGGAGCTGTTTTTT. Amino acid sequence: CASSPWDRAFFPGELFF.

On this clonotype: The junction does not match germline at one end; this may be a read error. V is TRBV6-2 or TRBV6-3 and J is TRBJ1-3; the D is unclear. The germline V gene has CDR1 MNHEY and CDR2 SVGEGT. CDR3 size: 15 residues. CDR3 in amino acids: CASRTATQNGNTIYF. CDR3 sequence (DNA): TGTGCCAGCAGGACCGCGACACAAAACGGAAACACCATATATTTC.

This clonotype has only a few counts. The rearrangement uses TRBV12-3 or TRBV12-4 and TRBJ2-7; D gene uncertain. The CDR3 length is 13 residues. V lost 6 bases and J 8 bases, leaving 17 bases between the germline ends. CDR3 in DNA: TGTGCCAGCAGCCGCGGACCTGGTATGAAGCAGTACTTC. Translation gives CASSRGPGMKQYF.

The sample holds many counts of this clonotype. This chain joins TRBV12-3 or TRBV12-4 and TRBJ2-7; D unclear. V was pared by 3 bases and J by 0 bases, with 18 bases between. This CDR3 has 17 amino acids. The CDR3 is CASSLGGLSSSSYEQYV. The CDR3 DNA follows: TGTGCCAGCAGTTTGGGTGGTTTGAGTTCCAGCTCCTACGAGCAGTACGTC.

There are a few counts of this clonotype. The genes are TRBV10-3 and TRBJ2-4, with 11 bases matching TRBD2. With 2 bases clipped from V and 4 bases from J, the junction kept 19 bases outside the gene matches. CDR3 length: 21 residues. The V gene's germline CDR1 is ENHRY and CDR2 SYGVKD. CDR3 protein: CAISEQRAGVASGGSKNIQYF. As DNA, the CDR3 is TGTGCCATCAGTGAGCAGCGGGCTGGTGTGGCTAGCGGGGGGTCGAAAAACATTCAGTACTTC.

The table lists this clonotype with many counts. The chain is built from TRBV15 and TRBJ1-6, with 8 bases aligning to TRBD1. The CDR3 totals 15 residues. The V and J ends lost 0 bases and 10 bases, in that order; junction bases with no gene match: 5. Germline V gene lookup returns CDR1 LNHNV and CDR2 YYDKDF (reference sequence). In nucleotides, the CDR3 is TGTGCCACCAGCAGAGAGACAGGGGTTCGATCACCCCTCCACTTT. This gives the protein CATSRETGVRSPLHF. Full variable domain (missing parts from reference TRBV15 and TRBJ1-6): DAMVIQNPRYQVTQFGKPVTLSCSQTLNHNVMYWYQQKSSQAPKLLFHYYDKDFNNEADTPDNFQSRRPNTSFCFLDIRSPGLGDTAMYLCATSRETGVRSPLHFGNGTRLTVT.

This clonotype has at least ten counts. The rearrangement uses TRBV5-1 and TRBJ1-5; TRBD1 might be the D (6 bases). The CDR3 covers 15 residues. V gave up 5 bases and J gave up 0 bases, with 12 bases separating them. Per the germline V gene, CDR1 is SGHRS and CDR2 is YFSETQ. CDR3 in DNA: TGCGCCAGCAGACTGACAGGAGATAGCAATCAGCCCCAGCATTTT. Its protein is CASRLTGDSNQPQHF.

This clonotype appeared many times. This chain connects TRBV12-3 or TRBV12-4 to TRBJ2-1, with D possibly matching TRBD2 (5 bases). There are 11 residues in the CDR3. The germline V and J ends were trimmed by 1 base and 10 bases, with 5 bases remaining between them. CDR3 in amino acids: CASSLGLEQFF. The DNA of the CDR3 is TGTGCCAGCAGTTTAGGACTAGAGCAGTTCTTC.